This entry is about one T cell receptor beta chain. Its antigen remains unidentified. Method: immunoSEQ multiplex PCR; TCRdb's copy keeps in-frame clones and lacks some. The table shows some 100,000 clones, with approximately 91% occurring only once. The data are from a study of T cell responses to AZD1222 COVID-19 vaccine. Findings of the study overall: Donors were chiefly white British, with a greater number of females, and clonal diversity was perhaps underestimated. Recipients of AZD1222 seropositive at baseline numbered only 6 or 7.

The receptor was isolated from an adult in good health. The source was peripheral blood, collected on day 0 of AZD1222 vaccination.

CDR3 region: CASSEPGRGNEQFF. CDR3 DNA sequence: TGTGCCAGCAGTGAACCCGGAAGAGGCAATGAGCAGTTCTTC. The chain uses TRBV6-1 and TRBJ2-1; no definite D call. Trimming shortened V by 2 bases and J by 6 bases, and 11 bases separated the two germline ends. Germline loops: CDR1 MNHNS, CDR2 SASEGT. The CDR3 runs 14 residues.